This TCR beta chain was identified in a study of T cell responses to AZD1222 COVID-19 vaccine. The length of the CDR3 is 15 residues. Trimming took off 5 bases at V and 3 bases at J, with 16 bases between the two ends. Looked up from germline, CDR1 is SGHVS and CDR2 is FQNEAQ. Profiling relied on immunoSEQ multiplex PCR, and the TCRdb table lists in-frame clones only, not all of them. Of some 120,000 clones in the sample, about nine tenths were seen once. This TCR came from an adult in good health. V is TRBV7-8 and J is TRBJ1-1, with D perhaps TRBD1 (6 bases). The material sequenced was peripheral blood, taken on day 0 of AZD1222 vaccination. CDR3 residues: CASSPPQGIYTEAFF. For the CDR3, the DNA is TGTGCCAGCAGCCCCCCACAGGGCATTTACACTGAAGCTTTCTTT.